The following is a T cell receptor beta chain sequence with its context. These data belong to a study of T cells in Graves' hyperthyroidism and ophthalmopathy. Looking at the study overall: Peripheral blood specimens were obtained at initial diagnosis, prior to any treatment.

Extraction of PBMCs used around 9.6 ml of fresh peripheral blood. Trimming stripped 0 bases from V and 6 bases from J, with 9 bases between. Germline values: CDR1 SEHNR, CDR2 FQNEAQ (reference sequence). This CDR3 region has 14 residues. TCR beta CDR3 regions were amplified from RNA. TCR CDR3 underwent first-round RT-PCR with the HTBI primer set. TCRdb recomputed calls from the multiplex PCR reads with MiXCR, one row per CDR3 protein. This table has about 640,000 distinct CDR3 sequences, roughly 20% appearing once. The TCR sequence derives from a man aged 25-45 years with Graves' ophthalmopathy. The sequenced material came from blood. The chain combines TRBV7-9 with TRBJ2-1; D ambiguous. The DNA for the CDR3 is TGTGCCAGCAGCTTAGCGGGGATTGTCAATGAGCAGTTCTTC. Protein product: CASSLAGIVNEQFF.